The clone carrying this T cell receptor (beta chain) was observed a few times. Its matching antigen is unknown. TCRdb independently ran MiXCR on the reads; one entry per CDR3 protein. The sample contains about 360,000 distinct CDR3 sequences, 15% to 20% of which appear only once. This sample is part of a study of T cell repertoires in cytomegalovirus infection. On the study more broadly: An indication of both CMV infection and matching HLA type came from public TCR beta signatures. Study-wide results and limits: Carriage of CMV together with the relevant HLA was identifiable through cumulative public TCR beta family frequency.

CDR3 length equals 14 residues. The J segment lost 4 bases and the V segment lost 2 bases, leaving 5 bases of the junction unmatched. Germline CDR1 and CDR2: MNHEY and SVGEGT. This chain links TRBV6-2 or TRBV6-3 with TRBJ2-7, with 7 bases that match TRBD1. Specimen: PBMCs. This receptor was taken from a human donor in good health (CMV status not recorded). Some clones in this sample may be carry-over from other donors' samples. CDR3 DNA sequence: TGTGCCAGCAGTTACGACGGACAGGCGTACGAGCAGTACTTC. Protein: CASSYDGQAYEQYF.